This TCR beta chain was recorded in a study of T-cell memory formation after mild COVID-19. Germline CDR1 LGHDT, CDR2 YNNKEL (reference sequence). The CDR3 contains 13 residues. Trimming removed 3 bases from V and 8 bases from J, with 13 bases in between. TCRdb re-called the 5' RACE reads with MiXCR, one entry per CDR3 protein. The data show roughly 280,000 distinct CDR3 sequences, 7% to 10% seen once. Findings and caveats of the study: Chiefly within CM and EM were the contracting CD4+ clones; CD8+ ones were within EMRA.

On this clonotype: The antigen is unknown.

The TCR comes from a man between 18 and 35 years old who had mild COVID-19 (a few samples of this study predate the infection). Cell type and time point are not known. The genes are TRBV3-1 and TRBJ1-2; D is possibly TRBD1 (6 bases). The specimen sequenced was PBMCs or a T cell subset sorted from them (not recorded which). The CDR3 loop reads CASSQRGTRGYTF. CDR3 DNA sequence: TGTGCCAGCAGCCAGAGGGGGACACGCGGCTACACCTTC.